These T cell receptor beta chains were read from a single sample in a study of T cell clusters in autoimmune cytopenias. TCRdb re-analyzed the multiplex PCR reads; it lists each CDR3 protein once, without DNA. The sample totals around 11,000 distinct CDR3 sequences. These same records also appear under a second study, on T cell repertoires in aging, cancer and after chemotherapy.

Material: peripheral blood. These TCRs come from a human donor in good health. Each CDR3 is given with its conserved first and last residue. Clone size is shown for a subset of rows, as once, few, many or a class of expanded clone.

j_gene | abundance | v_gene | CDR3aa
TRBJ1-5 | - | TRBV12-3/TRBV12-4 | CASSLVGIDQPQHF
TRBJ2-1 | - | TRBV18 | CASSPLAPYNEQFF
TRBJ2-1 | - | TRBV5-1 | CASSWDRVGNEQFF
TRBJ1-6 | - | TRBV30 | CAWSVPDRRASPLHF
TRBJ2-3 | - | TRBV7-2 | CASSNSGRTTDTQYF
TRBJ1-3 | - | TRBV19 | CASSIGDSSGNTIYF
TRBJ2-3 | - | TRBV27 | CASTPDRSTDTQYF
TRBJ1-6 | medium-sized | TRBV19 | CASSIEGDGNSPLHF
TRBJ2-1 | - | TRBV19 | CASTEIAGGYNEQFF
TRBJ2-1 | - | TRBV5-4 | CASRSRAATYNEQFF
TRBJ1-1 | - | TRBV6-5 | CASSPIGGRTTEAFF
TRBJ2-2 | - | TRBV12-3/TRBV12-4 | CASSINRGNTGELFF
TRBJ2-2 | - | TRBV30 | CASPGARSTGELFF
TRBJ1-2 | - | TRBV27 | CASKSGFGYTF
TRBJ1-6 | - | TRBV19 | CASRGWNNSPLHF
TRBJ2-2 | medium-sized | TRBV19 | CASSMAGTTGELFF
TRBJ2-1 | - | TRBV7-9 | CASSSPGLAGVRDNEQFF
TRBJ1-4 | - | TRBV6-2/TRBV6-3 | CASGASTDTNKKLFF
TRBJ2-7 | medium-sized | TRBV29-1 | CSVGKAGLRGQYF
TRBJ2-7 | - | TRBV5-1 | CASSSGQGVTGEQYF
TRBJ2-7 | - | TRBV5-4 | CASSSGQSSYEQYF
TRBJ2-3 | - | TRBV27 | CASSFLAGYTDTQYF
TRBJ2-1 | - | TRBV30 | CAWSVPPGIWEQFF
TRBJ2-1 | - | TRBV7-6 | CASSSGTNSYNEQFF
TRBJ2-1 | - | TRBV19 | CASSPVVKYNKQFF
TRBJ2-2 | - | TRBV27 | CASSLSPSGGVGGELFF
TRBJ2-3 | - | TRBV6-5 | CASSYSPGAGDTQYF
TRBJ2-2 | medium-sized | TRBV28 | CASSREASEGELFF
TRBJ2-7 | - | TRBV27 | CASSPLAGDGSYEQYF
TRBJ1-4 | - | TRBV6-1 | CASSAGTGSEKLFF
TRBJ1-4 | medium-sized | TRBV29-1 | CSVVNRVGEKLFF
TRBJ2-6 | - | TRBV11-1 | CASSLARGEWGANVLTF
TRBJ2-1 | - | TRBV19 | CASSLAGYNEQFF
TRBJ2-5 | - | TRBV19 | CASSRLAGPQETQYF
TRBJ2-7 | - | TRBV19 | CASSIDRQRSGDEQYF
TRBJ2-7 | - | TRBV27 | CASSGTGSSYEQYF
TRBJ2-3 | - | TRBV15 | CATSRSRLVSDTQYF
TRBJ1-4 | - | TRBV30 | CAWSVRRGSGEKLFF
TRBJ2-7 | - | TRBV13 | CASSSPRTSEGSYEQYF
TRBJ2-5 | - | TRBV15 | CATSPRDVQETQYF
TRBJ2-2 | - | TRBV5-1 | CASSLGPNTGELFF
TRBJ2-1 | - | TRBV15 | CATSRAAGEEQFF
TRBJ2-5 | - | TRBV13 | CASGMGGLETQYF
TRBJ2-7 | - | TRBV6-1 | CASSEARGGDEQYF
TRBJ2-7 | medium-sized | TRBV29-1 | CSVAQGRVYEQYF
TRBJ2-4 | - | TRBV6-1 | CASSEGAFDTSIQYF
TRBJ2-5 | - | TRBV19 | CASSGRGPRNRETQYF
TRBJ2-5 | - | TRBV19 | CASSVGQAAQETQYF
TRBJ2-5 | - | TRBV30 | CAWSSGSLGLEETQYF
TRBJ1-5 | - | TRBV6-1 | CASSENRRGQPQHF
TRBJ1-5 | - | TRBV6-5 | CASRARTGVNQPQHF
TRBJ1-1 | - | TRBV7-6 | CASSLGNTGFTEAFF
TRBJ2-7 | medium-sized | TRBV19 | CASSINRSGEQYF
TRBJ1-2 | - | TRBV29-1 | CSVDRQGSSGGYTF
TRBJ2-1 | - | TRBV19 | CASARTYNEQFF
TRBJ2-2 | - | TRBV18 | CASSRPPSGGRASTGELFF
TRBJ2-7 | - | TRBV18 | CASSPGRTTTYEQYF